The 18 T cell receptor beta chains below all came from one sample that was sequenced in a study of response to subunit inactivated influenza vaccine. TCRdb reanalysed the RT-PCR reads using MiXCR and keeps one entry per CDR3 protein. The sample contains 710,000 or so distinct CDR3 sequences, around 14% of which appear only once. This specimen was PBMCs from blood, taken 12 days after vaccination. The receptors originated from a man aged 50 to 59 who received an inactivated influenza vaccine.

The rearrangement uses TRBV6-5 and TRBJ2-5; D is unresolved. The CDR3 covers 11 residues. The germline CDR1 and CDR2 sequences are MNHEY and SVGAGI. Trimming removed 2 bases at V and 6 bases at J, with 4 bases between. The CDR3 coding sequence is TGTGCCAGCAGTTACCTAAAGACCCAGTACTTC. Amino acid sequence: CASSYLKTQYF.

The chain uses TRBV18 and TRBJ2-7, with 7 nucleotides matching TRBD1. The V segment lost 4 bases and the J segment 5 bases; nucleotides outside the gene matches: 5. Germline V gives CDR1 KGHSH, CDR2 LQKENI. This CDR3 region has 13 residues. The CDR3 bases are TGTGCCAGCTCACGAGGACAGGATGACGAGCAGTACTTC. Its protein is CASSRGQDDEQYF.

This clonotype was picked up a small number of times. The chain is built from TRBV7-8 and TRBJ2-1; perhaps TRBD1 as D (6 bases). The V gene lost 5 bases and the J gene lost 8 bases, with 16 bases spanning the gap. Germline V gene sequence: CDR1 SGHVS, CDR2 FQNEAQ. The CDR3 is 14 residues long. CDR3 DNA sequence: TGTGCCAGCAGCCTTCGAACAGGGATCCATGAGCAGTTCTTC. This gives the protein CASSLRTGIHEQFF.

This clonotype occurred a few times. The chain combines TRBV20-1 with TRBJ1-1; no firm D call. V dropped 0 bases and J dropped 1 base, with 6 bases sitting between them. The CDR3 length is 13 residues. Per germline, CDR1 DFQATT and CDR2 SNEGSKA (reference sequence). CDR3 nucleotide sequence: TGCAGTGCTAGAGAAATAGGGAACACTGAAGCTTTCTTT. The encoded protein is CSAREIGNTEAFF.

This chain links TRBV20-1 with TRBJ2-3; 9 positions agree with TRBD1. Germline CDR1 reads DFQATT; CDR2 reads SNEGSKA (reference sequence). Losses at the gene ends were 0 bases for V and 6 bases for J; bases not matched to a gene: 10. The CDR3 totals 16 residues. In nucleotides, the CDR3 is TGCAGTGCTAGAGATCTACGGAAACAGGGGGCCGATACGCAGTATTTT. Amino acids: CSARDLRKQGADTQYF.

The gene calls are TRBV5-6 and TRBJ1-2, with 8 bases aligning to TRBD1. The CDR3 has 14 residues. V shed 1 base and J 9 bases; nucleotides not matched to a gene: 8. The germline V gene has CDR1 SGHDT and CDR2 YYEEEE. The CDR3 bases are TGTGCCAGCAGCTTGACGGACAGGGCGCTCCGCTACACCTTC. This translates into CASSLTDRALRYTF.

This clonotype was detected a few times. The chain couples TRBV20-1 to TRBJ2-3; tentatively, D is TRBD1 (5 bases). Trimming removed 0 bases at V and 8 bases at J, with 15 bases between. The CDR3 is made up of 14 amino acids. Looked up from germline, CDR1 is DFQATT and CDR2 is SNEGSKA (reference sequence). The CDR3 loop reads CSARDGSYQGTQYF. CDR3 bases: TGCAGTGCTAGAGATGGAAGCTACCAGGGTACGCAGTATTTT.

This clonotype was counted a few times. The CDR3 nucleotides are TGCGCCAGCAGCCCTCGGACAGGGGGAATTCACACTGAAGCTTTCTTT. Encoded protein: CASSPRTGGIHTEAFF. The chain is built from TRBV4-3 and TRBJ1-1; 10 positions match TRBD1. CDR3 length: 16 residues. Germline V gene lookup returns CDR1 LGHNA and CDR2 YSLEER. J lost 3 bases, V lost 4 bases, and 8 bases had no gene match.

V gene TRBV19 combines with J gene TRBJ2-3; D could derive from TRBD1 or TRBD2 (5 bases each). The V gene's germline CDR1 is LNHDA and CDR2 SQIVND (reference sequence). CDR3 length equals 16 residues. V gave up 1 base and J gave up 4 bases, with 15 bases separating them. The CDR3 sequence: CASSIGGTRIADTQYF. CDR3 nucleotides: TGTGCCAGTAGTATAGGGGGGACCAGGATCGCAGATACGCAGTATTTT.

This clonotype has a handful of counts. The chain links TRBV15 to TRBJ2-3, with D possibly matching TRBD1 (6 bases). V was shortened by 2 bases and J by 6 bases, with 18 bases between the two germline ends. The CDR3 has 16 amino acids. Germline lookup yields CDR1 LNHNV and CDR2 YYDKDF (reference sequence). The CDR3 bases are TGTGCCACCAGCAGAAATTCCGGGACAAACTCCGATACGCAGTATTTT. Its protein is CATSRNSGTNSDTQYF.

The V call is TRBV20-1, the J call TRBJ2-5, with 8 bases that match TRBD2. Germline V gene sequence: CDR1 DFQATT, CDR2 SNEGSKA (reference sequence). The CDR3 has 16 residues. V trimming: 3 bases; J trimming: 2 bases; junction bases outside the gene matches: 11. DNA for the CDR3: TGCAGTGCTAGGGGTACCCACGGGGGGGCTCAAGAGACCCAGTACTTC. Translating gives CSARGTHGGAQETQYF.

The CDR3 bases are TGTGCCAGCAGACGCGCTAGCGGATCCTACGAGCAGTACTTC. This codes for CASRRASGSYEQYF. The rearrangement links TRBV7-9 to TRBJ2-7, with TRBD2 matching 7 bases. V dropped 6 bases and J dropped 1; count of bases not matched to a gene: 6. Germline loops: CDR1 SEHNR, CDR2 FQNEAQ (reference sequence). CDR3 length: 14 residues. The complete variable domain, with remaining parts taken from reference TRBV7-9 and TRBJ2-7, reads DTGVSQNPRHKITKRGQNVTFRCDPISEHNRLYWYRQTLGQGPEFLTYFQNEAQLEKSRLLSDRFSAERPKGSFSTLEIQRTEQGDSAMYLCASRRASGSYEQYFGPGTRLTVT.

The chain recombines TRBV4-1 with TRBJ2-2, with D possibly TRBD1 on 5 matching bases. CDR3 length: 15 amino acids. CDR1 is MGHRA, CDR2 YSYEKL, per germline. V lost 5 bases to trimming and J lost 1 base, with 11 bases between them. The CDR3 DNA is TGCGCCAGCAGCAGACAGCCCATGAACACCGGGGAGCTGTTTTTT. Protein sequence: CASSRQPMNTGELFF.

This chain uses TRBV12-3 or TRBV12-4 with TRBJ1-2, with a possible D match to TRBD1 (6 bases). This CDR3 comprises 14 residues. Trimming left V 5 bases short and J 6 bases short, with 16 bases between. CDR3 DNA sequence: TGTGCCAGCAGTCCCAGGGGTTGGGTACATGGCTACACCTTC. Its translation: CASSPRGWVHGYTF.

This chain uses TRBV20-1 with TRBJ2-2, with unresolved D. The V and J ends lost 7 bases and 1 base respectively, with 10 bases between them. The CDR3 covers 13 residues. Germline V gene sequence: CDR1 DFQATT, CDR2 SNEGSKA (reference sequence). The CDR3 DNA reads TGCAGTGTAGAGACGGTGAACACCGGGGAGCTGTTTTTT. Translated: CSVETVNTGELFF.

There are a few counts of this clonotype. The chain links TRBV20-1 to TRBJ2-4, with D perhaps matching TRBD1 (6 bases). This CDR3 is built from 14 residues. In germline, CDR1 is DFQATT, CDR2 SNEGSKA (reference sequence). Trimming cost V 1 base and J 11 bases, with 18 bases left between them. Written as DNA, the CDR3 is TGCAGTGCTAGAGCCGGAACTCAAGGGGGTTTTCAGTACTTC. It yields the protein CSARAGTQGGFQYF.

This clonotype was seen more than once but under ten times. V is TRBV5-8 and J is TRBJ2-2; D is ambiguous. With 4 bases removed from V and 4 bases from J, the gap between germline ends came to 11 bases. Germline assignment: CDR1 SGHTS and CDR2 YDEGEE. The CDR3 length is 14 residues. The CDR3 coding sequence is TGTGCCAGCAGCCTGTATTTGGGCACCGGGGAGCTGTTTTTT. Its protein is CASSLYLGTGELFF.

The chain employs TRBV28 and TRBJ2-1, with 12 positions matching TRBD2. CDR3 length equals 19 residues. Germline V lookup: CDR1 MDHEN, CDR2 SYDVKM. Germline trimming cut 4 bases from V and 3 bases from J; bases unmatched to any gene: 13. CDR3 region: CASSSRLAGDKAGYNEQFF. CDR3 coding DNA: TGTGCCAGCAGTTCCAGACTAGCGGGAGATAAGGCTGGCTACAATGAGCAGTTCTTC.